This T cell receptor beta chain originates from a study of cytotoxic CD8 clonotypes in ibrutinib-treated CLL. General observations from the study: Clonotypes that were public were uncommon, and they contracted or stayed stable on treatment. At ibrutinib response, clonality increased, and at progression it declined back toward baseline.

Clones were read by immunoSEQ multiplex PCR, and TCRdb kept only the in-frame ones, dropping some. The sample carries 300,000 or so clones, 67% recorded once. A word on this clone: Its antigen is unidentified.

Genomic DNA in an amount of around 1.8 micrograms was extracted from cryopreserved PBMCs and used for the preparation of TCR beta libraries. Germline assignment: CDR1 SGDLS and CDR2 YYNGEE. This CDR3 spans 15 amino acids. V dropped 4 bases and J dropped 4; count of bases not matched to a gene: 7. Source: PBMCs, taken after 36 months of ibrutinib treatment. The TCR comes from a human donor with chronic lymphocytic leukemia. V usage is TRBV9 and J usage is TRBJ2-2; the match to TRBD2 covers 7 bases. CDR3: CASSPRASGTGELFF. DNA for the CDR3: TGTGCCAGCAGCCCCCGGGCTAGCGGCACCGGGGAGCTGTTTTTT.